The source of this T cell receptor (beta chain) is a study of control samples from healthy donors and cancer patients. V dropped 0 bases and J dropped 5; count of bases not matched to a gene: 6. CDR1 and CDR2 (germline): SGHAT, FQDESV (reference sequence). This CDR3 spans 17 amino acids. Some clones are missing from TCRdb's copy, which holds only in-frame ones; the method was immunoSEQ multiplex PCR. This table has 98,000 or so clones, around 80% appearing once. V is TRBV11-1 and J is TRBJ2-1, with 11 bases aligning to TRBD2. This TCR was sampled from a man aged 55 to 70 in good health. The sequenced sample consisted of blood. The CDR3 DNA reads as TGTGCCAGCAGCTTAGCGATTACACTAGCGGGAGACAATGAGCAGTTCTTC. Its translation is CASSLAITLAGDNEQFF.